Below, 15 T cell receptor beta chains from the same sample are listed, as sequenced in a study of blood T cell repertoires in COVID-19. Some clones are missing from TCRdb's copy, which holds only in-frame ones; the method was immunoSEQ multiplex PCR. The table has approximately 670,000 clones, approximately 90% seen once; the top ten hold approximately 0.3%. Source material: peripheral blood. Receptor source: a woman between 18 and 30 years old with acute or convalescent COVID-19.

This chain links TRBV7-8 with TRBJ1-2; no firm D call. The CDR3 runs to 16 residues. The germline gives CDR1 SGHVS, CDR2 FQNEAQ. The ends were cut back, 2 bases at V and 2 bases at J, with 15 bases in the middle. The CDR3: CASSLRVGDQNYGYTF. Here the CDR3 DNA reads TGTGCCAGCAGCTTACGTGTTGGAGATCAGAACTATGGCTACACCTTC.

The genes are TRBV5-1 and TRBJ1-3; 7 nucleotides line up with TRBD1. The CDR3 sequence is 16 residues long. Germline V gene sequence: CDR1 SGHRS, CDR2 YFSETQ. The V and J ends lost 3 bases and 0 bases, in that order; junction bases with no gene match: 6. Here the CDR3 DNA reads TGCGCCAGCAGCTCCCGACAGGGCAGCTCTGGAAACACCATATATTTT. Translated: CASSSRQGSSGNTIYF.

V gene TRBV19 combines with J gene TRBJ1-2, with D perhaps TRBD1 (6 bases). Germline V gene sequence: CDR1 LNHDA, CDR2 SQIVND (reference sequence). This CDR3 comprises 15 residues. The V gene lost 4 bases and the J gene lost 5 bases, with 17 bases spanning the gap. The DNA of the CDR3 is TGTGCCAGTAGTAGGGGGCGGTCACCCGGGTATGGCTACACCTTC. This codes for CASSRGRSPGYGYTF. Drawing the rest from reference TRBV19 and TRBJ1-2, the complete variable domain is DGGITQSPKYLFRKEGQNVTLSCEQNLNHDAMYWYRQDPGQGLRLIYYSQIVNDFQKGDIAEGYSVSREKKESFPLTVTSAQKNPTAFYLCASSRGRSPGYGYTFGSGTRLTVV.

The CDR3 loop reads CASRWERAGYEQYF. The CDR3 DNA reads as TGTGCCAGCAGGTGGGAGCGCGCCGGCTACGAGCAGTACTTC. The J gene is TRBJ2-7, the V gene TRBV11-2; perhaps TRBD2 as D (5 bases). The V end was cut by 6 bases, the J end by 3 bases, with 15 bases between. There are 14 residues in the CDR3. Germline CDR1 and CDR2: SGHAT and FQNNGV. The complete variable domain, with remaining parts taken from reference TRBV11-2 and TRBJ2-7, reads EAGVAQSPRYKIIEKRQSVAFWCNPISGHATLYWYQQILGQGPKLLIQFQNNGVVDDSQLPKDRFSAERLKGVDSTLKIQPAKLEDSAVYLCASRWERAGYEQYFGPGTRLTVT.

The chain couples TRBV7-2 to TRBJ1-5, with D possibly TRBD1 on 6 matching bases. Germline V gene sequence: CDR1 SGHTA, CDR2 FQGNSA. Trimming took 7 bases from V and 0 from J, leaving 16 bases between them. The CDR3 contains 16 residues. The CDR3 loop is CASNPDSDYSNQPQHF. CDR3 sequence (DNA): TGTGCCAGCAACCCGGACAGCGACTATAGCAATCAGCCCCAGCATTTT. The full variable domain, with the rest looked up from reference TRBV7-2 and TRBJ1-5, is GAGVSQSPSNKVTEKGKDVELRCDPISGHTALYWYRQSLGQGLEFLIYFQGNSAPDKSGLPSDRFSAERTGGSVSTLTIQRTQQEDSAVYLCASNPDSDYSNQPQHFGDGTRLSIL.

This chain links TRBV30 with TRBJ1-5; 9 bases agree with TRBD1. This CDR3 comprises 13 residues. Germline values: CDR1 GTSNPN, CDR2 SVGIG (reference sequence). J was trimmed by 7 bases and V by 3 bases; bases with no gene match: 4. The CDR3, as DNA: TGTGCCTGGAGCGGGACAGGGCCCCAGCCCCAGCATTTT. Amino acid sequence: CAWSGTGPQPQHF.

Note on this clone: The same CDR3 is also encoded by other DNA sequences in this sample. This rearrangement joins TRBV9 to TRBJ1-2; 10 positions match TRBD1. The CDR3 contains 13 residues. Looked up from germline, CDR1 is SGDLS and CDR2 is YYNGEE. Unmatched junction bases numbered 4, after V lost 3 bases and J lost 8 bases. CDR3: CASSAGTGEGYTF. As DNA, the CDR3 is TGTGCCAGCAGCGCCGGGACAGGGGAGGGCTACACCTTC.

The count of this clone is one. The V gene is TRBV19, the J gene TRBJ1-1; TRBD1 agrees at 8 bases. Germline V lookup: CDR1 LNHDA, CDR2 SQIVND (reference sequence). With V trimmed by 3 bases and J by 5 bases, 8 bases remained unmatched. The CDR3 contains 15 residues. The CDR3 nucleotides are TGTGCCAGTAGTATTACAGGGGGAAAGGGGACTGAAGCTTTCTTT. This encodes CASSITGGKGTEAFF. The full variable domain, in which reference TRBV19 and TRBJ1-1 provide the parts outside the CDR3, is DGGITQSPKYLFRKEGQNVTLSCEQNLNHDAMYWYRQDPGQGLRLIYYSQIVNDFQKGDIAEGYSVSREKKESFPLTVTSAQKNPTAFYLCASSITGGKGTEAFFGQGTRLTVV.

The chain has TRBV9 and TRBJ1-5; 8 bases agree with TRBD1. Trimming took 0 bases from V and 2 from J; bases not matched to a gene: 4. Germline assignment: CDR1 SGDLS and CDR2 YYNGEE. The CDR3 spans 16 residues. CDR3 residues: CASSVGPGGGNQPQHF. The CDR3 coding sequence is TGTGCCAGCAGCGTAGGCCCAGGGGGCGGCAATCAGCCCCAGCATTTT.

The J gene is TRBJ1-1, the V gene TRBV7-6; a weak D match, TRBD1 (5 bases). The CDR3 covers 15 residues. V shed 5 bases and J shed 0 bases, with 13 bases lying between them. Germline assignment: CDR1 SGHVS and CDR2 FNYEAQ. This chain's CDR3 is CASSPGRGVNTEAFF. The DNA of the CDR3 is TGTGCCAGCAGCCCGGGGCGCGGGGTGAACACTGAAGCTTTCTTT.

The chain uses TRBV7-2 and TRBJ2-1; D perhaps matches TRBD1 (5 bases). This CDR3 is built from 15 residues. The V end lost 1 base, the J end lost 0 bases, and 7 bases lay between the germline ends. CDR1 SGHTA and CDR2 FQGNSA come from the germline V gene. CDR3 sequence: CASSLGTSSYNEQFF. As DNA, the CDR3 is TGTGCCAGCAGCTTAGGGACAAGCTCCTACAATGAGCAGTTCTTC.

The V and J genes are TRBV5-1 and TRBJ1-3; no reliable D call. V was shortened by 0 bases and J by 0 bases, with 10 bases between the two germline ends. The CDR3 contains 16 residues. Germline CDR1 is SGHRS and CDR2 is YFSETQ. CDR3 in amino acids: CASSLGQLTSGNTIYF. The CDR3 nucleotides read TGCGCCAGCAGCTTGGGACAACTGACCTCTGGAAACACCATATATTTT. Drawing the rest from reference TRBV5-1 and TRBJ1-3, the complete variable domain is KAGVTQTPRYLIKTRGQQVTLSCSPISGHRSVSWYQQTPGQGLQFLFEYFSETQRNKGNFPGRFSGRQFSNSRSEMNVSTLELGDSALYLCASSLGQLTSGNTIYFGEGSWLTVV.

This clone occurred a few times. V gene TRBV10-2 combines with J gene TRBJ1-1; TRBD1 aligns across 7 bases. The CDR3 extends over 15 amino acids. The V gene end was trimmed by 0 bases and the J gene end by 7 bases; junction bases not matched to a gene: 8. Per the germline V gene, CDR1 is WSHSY and CDR2 is SAAADI. This CDR3 is CASSESLWTGDEAFF. Here the CDR3 DNA reads TGCGCCAGCAGTGAGTCACTATGGACAGGCGATGAAGCTTTCTTT.

Note on this clone: The sample has other DNA sequences that encode this CDR3 too. The chain recombines TRBV18 with TRBJ1-6; D unclear. Germline V gene lookup returns CDR1 KGHSH and CDR2 LQKENI. The CDR3 extends over 14 amino acids. Trimming took 3 bases from V and 7 from J, leaving 10 bases between them. The CDR3 loop reads CASSPGTVNSPLHF. The CDR3 region has the DNA TGTGCCAGCTCACCGGGCACGGTCAATTCACCCCTCCACTTT. Full variable domain (outside the CDR3, taken from reference TRBV18 and TRBJ1-6): NAGVMQNPRHLVRRRGQEARLRCSPMKGHSHVYWYRQLPEEGLKFMVYLQKENIIDESGMPKERFSAEFPKEGPSILRIQQVVRGDSAAYFCASSPGTVNSPLHFGNGTRLTVT.

This chain links TRBV11-3 with TRBJ2-7; D is possibly TRBD1 (5 bases). This CDR3 is built from 13 residues. The ends were cut back, 2 bases at V and 5 bases at J, with 10 bases in the middle. CDR1 is SGHNT and CDR2 is YENEEA in the germline V gene. CDR3 bases: TGTGCCAGCAGCTTATCTGTAGGGGACGAGCAGTACTTC. Its translation: CASSLSVGDEQYF.